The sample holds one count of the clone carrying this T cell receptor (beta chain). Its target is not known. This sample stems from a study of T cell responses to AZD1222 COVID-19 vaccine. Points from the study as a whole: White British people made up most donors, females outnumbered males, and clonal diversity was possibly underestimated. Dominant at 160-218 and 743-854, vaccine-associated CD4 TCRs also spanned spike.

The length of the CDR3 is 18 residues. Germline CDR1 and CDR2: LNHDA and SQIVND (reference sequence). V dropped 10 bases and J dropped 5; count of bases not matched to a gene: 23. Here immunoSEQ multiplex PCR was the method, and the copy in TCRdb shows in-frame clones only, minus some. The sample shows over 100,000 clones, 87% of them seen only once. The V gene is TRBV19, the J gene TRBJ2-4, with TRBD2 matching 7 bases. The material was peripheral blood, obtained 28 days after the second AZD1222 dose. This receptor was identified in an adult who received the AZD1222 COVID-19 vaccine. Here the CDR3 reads CATNGRRLGPNPQNIQYF. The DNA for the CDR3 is TGTGCCACCAACGGGAGGCGATTGGGTCCCAATCCTCAAAACATTCAGTACTTC. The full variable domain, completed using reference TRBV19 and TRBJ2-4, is DGGITQSPKYLFRKEGQNVTLSCEQNLNHDAMYWYRQDPGQGLRLIYYSQIVNDFQKGDIAEGYSVSREKKESFPLTVTSAQKNPTAFYLCATNGRRLGPNPQNIQYFGAGTRLSVL.